A few counts support the clone carrying this T cell receptor beta chain. The ends were cut back, 5 bases at V and 2 bases at J, with 13 bases in the middle. Germline V gene data show CDR1 as LNHDA and CDR2 as SQIVND (reference sequence). This CDR3 region has 14 residues. The sample belongs to a study of blood T cell repertoires in COVID-19. Overall study: Samples of COVID-19 (acute and convalescent) were obtained from the United States, Italy and Spain. Sources were T cells, B-cell-depleted T cells, or PBMCs; the material itself was cDNA or gDNA.

In the study's own analysis: Nucleated cell counts were estimated from reference gene primer amplification. The protocol was immunoSEQ multiplex PCR, while the TCRdb copy is restricted to in-frame clones and leaves out a portion. V and J calls plus clone size are reproduced from that table; the DNA served to infer D and trimming. The sample shows 55,000 to 60,000 clones, 70% to 90% of them seen only once. The origin of this receptor is a man in his forties with active COVID-19. The rearrangement links TRBV19 to TRBJ2-7; perhaps TRBD2 as D (5 bases). Sequencing input: peripheral blood. The CDR3 is CASSPHPGAYEQYF. For the CDR3, the DNA is TGTGCCAGTAGTCCCCACCCCGGGGCCTACGAGCAGTACTTC.